The present T cell receptor beta chain was sequenced within a study of T cell responses to AZD1222 COVID-19 vaccine. The study, taken as a whole, reports: Rises in breadth and depth of Spike-specific TCRs came after two AZD1222 doses. The sample set comprised mostly white British donors with more females, and clonal diversity was possibly underestimated.

Details on this clone: Its specificity is unknown. An end of the junction differs from the germline gene, which may be a read error.

This CDR3 has 13 residues. CDR1 is SQVTM and CDR2 is ANQGSEA in the germline V gene. The assay was immunoSEQ multiplex PCR, and TCRdb's table has in-frame clones only and misses some. The table lists about 83,000 clones, about 82% of them singletons, with 7.5% to 9% in the top ten. The sequence derives from an adult in good health. The sample here was peripheral blood, taken on day 0 of AZD1222 vaccination. This chain links TRBV29-1 with TRBJ2-1; maybe TRBD1 (6 bases). The CDR3 spells CSFEQGWYNEQFF. CDR3 bases: TGCAGCTTTGAACAGGGCTGGTACAATGAGCAGTTCTTC.